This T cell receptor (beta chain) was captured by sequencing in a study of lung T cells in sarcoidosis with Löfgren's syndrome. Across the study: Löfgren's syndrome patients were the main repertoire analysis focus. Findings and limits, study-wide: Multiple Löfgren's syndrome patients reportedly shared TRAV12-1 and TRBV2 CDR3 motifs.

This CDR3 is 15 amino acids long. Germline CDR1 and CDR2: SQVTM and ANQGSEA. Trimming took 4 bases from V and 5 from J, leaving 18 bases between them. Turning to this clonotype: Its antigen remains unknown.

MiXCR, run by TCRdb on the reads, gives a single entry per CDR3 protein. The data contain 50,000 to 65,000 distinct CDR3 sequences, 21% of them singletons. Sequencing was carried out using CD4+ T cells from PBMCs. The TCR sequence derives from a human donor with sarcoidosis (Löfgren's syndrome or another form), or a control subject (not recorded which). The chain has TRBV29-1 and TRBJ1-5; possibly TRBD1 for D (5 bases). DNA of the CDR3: TGCAGCGTTGCCTCGAGGGCGGGGCCGGATCAGCCCCAGCATTTT. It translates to CSVASRAGPDQPQHF.